Listed below are T cell receptor beta chains from one sample, sequenced in a study of blood T cell repertoires in COVID-19. Clones were read by immunoSEQ multiplex PCR, and TCRdb kept only the in-frame ones, dropping some. The data show approximately 190,000 clones, with approximately 80% seen just once and under 8% held by the top ten. Input material: peripheral blood. The receptors come from a man aged 55 to 70 with acute or convalescent COVID-19. Each CDR3 is given with its conserved first and last residue. Each record gives: clone size, V gene, J gene, D gene, CDR3 length, CDR3 DNA, CDR3 protein. The D gene is left open where the match is weak. Not all rows give a size; the values are once, few, many and, for expanded clones, a class.

-	TRBV12-3/TRBV12-4	TRBJ2-1	-	13	TGTGCCACCCGGGACATCCGATACAATGAGCAGTTCTTC	CATRDIRYNEQFF
-	TRBV10-3	TRBJ2-7	TRBD1	15	TGTGCCATCAGCCATCCGGGACAGGGACGGCTAGAGCAGTACTTC	CAISHPGQGRLEQYF
-	TRBV2	TRBJ2-2	-	15	TGTGCCAGCAGGGACGGACTCGTCGGCACCGGGGAGCTGTTTTTT	CASRDGLVGTGELFF
-	TRBV9	TRBJ2-1	TRBD2	15	TGTGCCAGCAGCCCCGGGACTAGCGAGTGGAATGAGCAGTTCTTC	CASSPGTSEWNEQFF
-	TRBV6-2/TRBV6-3	TRBJ2-3	-	15	TGTGCCAGCAGTTACGGACAACTGAGATCGGATACGCAGTATTTT	CASSYGQLRSDTQYF
-	TRBV6-5	TRBJ2-6	-	15	TGTGCCAGCAGTTCCCCCCTATCTGGGGCCAACGTCCTGACTTTC	CASSSPLSGANVLTF
-	TRBV12-3/TRBV12-4	TRBJ2-7	-	13	TGTGCCAGCAGTTTCGCCAGGGGTGACGAGCAGTACTTC	CASSFARGDEQYF
few	TRBV7-2	TRBJ1-2	-	15	TGTGCCAGCAGCTTCTCTAGTAGGACAGACTATGGCTACACCTTC	CASSFSSRTDYGYTF
-	TRBV7-5	TRBJ1-1	-	14	TGTGTCAGAAGCTCGGACAGGGAGAGTACTGAAGCTTTCTTT	CVRSSDRESTEAFF
-	TRBV3-1/TRBV3-2	TRBJ2-1	-	18	TGTGCCAGCAGCCAAGAGTCGTGGGGCAGGGACTCCACCAATGAGCAGTTCTTC	CASSQESWGRDSTNEQFF
-	TRBV18	TRBJ2-7	TRBD1	16	TGTGCCAGCTCAGCTTCTCGGGACAGGGGATCCTACGAGCAGTACTTC	CASSASRDRGSYEQYF
-	TRBV29-1	TRBJ2-7	TRBD2	16	TGCAGCGTTGGGTGGGTCGGGACTAGACGCTCCTACGAGCAGTACTTC	CSVGWVGTRRSYEQYF
-	TRBV3-1/TRBV3-2	TRBJ1-1	-	14	TGTGCCAGCAGCCAAGTCCAGATGAACACTGAAGCTTTCTTT	CASSQVQMNTEAFF
-	TRBV19	TRBJ2-1	TRBD2	14	TGTGCCAGTAATGGCGGGGGGCTCTACAATGAGCAGTTCTTC	CASNGGGLYNEQFF
-	TRBV12-3/TRBV12-4	TRBJ1-6	-	12	TGTGCCAGCAGTTTGAGGGATTTGCATCACCACTTT	CASSLRDLHHHF
-	TRBV7-2	TRBJ1-1	TRBD1	16	TGTGCCAGCAGCTTTACAGGGGGCGCAAAGTCCACTGAAGCTTTCTTT	CASSFTGGAKSTEAFF
-	TRBV3-1/TRBV3-2	TRBJ2-2	-	13	TGTGCCAGCAGCCAAGCACGGGCCGGGGAGCTGTTTTTT	CASSQARAGELFF
-	TRBV3-1/TRBV3-2	TRBJ1-6	TRBD1	16	TGTGCCAGCAGCCCGCAACAGGGGGCCAGTAATTCACCCCTCCACTTT	CASSPQQGASNSPLHF
-	TRBV10-3	TRBJ2-4	-	20	TGTGCCATCAGCGAGACGGTTCTGGACAGTGAAGCTCTAGCCAAAAACATTCAGTACTTC	CAISETVLDSEALAKNIQYF
-	TRBV19	TRBJ2-3	TRBD1	13	TGTGCCAGTAGGGACAGGAGCACAGATACGCAGTATTTT	CASRDRSTDTQYF
few	TRBV3-1/TRBV3-2	TRBJ2-1	TRBD2	15	TGTGCCAGCAGCCCCGGGACTAGCGAGGTAAATGAGCAGTTCTTC	CASSPGTSEVNEQFF
-	TRBV12-2	TRBJ2-5	-	12	TGTGCAAGTCGCCTAACGTGGGAGACCCAGTACTTC	CASRLTWETQYF
-	TRBV10-1	TRBJ1-1	-	15	TGCGCCAGCAGTGAGGGTTCCACAGGGAACACTGAAGCTTTCTTT	CASSEGSTGNTEAFF
-	TRBV11-2	TRBJ2-1	TRBD2	14	TGTGCCAGCAGCTTTAGCGGGGGGTACAATGAGCAGTTCTTC	CASSFSGGYNEQFF
-	TRBV9	TRBJ2-2	-	13	TGTGCCAGCAGCGTATTATACACCGGGGAGCTGTTTTTT	CASSVLYTGELFF
-	TRBV5-4	TRBJ1-2	TRBD1	14	TGTGCCAGCAGGCCCGGGACAGCTCTCTATGGCTACACCTTC	CASRPGTALYGYTF
-	TRBV3-1/TRBV3-2	TRBJ1-1	TRBD1	16	TGTGCCAGCAGCCAAGACCTTCGGACAGGGCACACTGAAGCTTTCTTT	CASSQDLRTGHTEAFF
once	TRBV19	TRBJ1-2	-	16	TGTGCCAGTAGTATAGATATTGCAGGGCCCCCTTCCGGCTACACCTTC	CASSIDIAGPPSGYTF
-	TRBV9	TRBJ1-1	-	14	TGTGCCAGCAGCGTCCGGGGAATAGGGACTGAAGCTTTCTTT	CASSVRGIGTEAFF